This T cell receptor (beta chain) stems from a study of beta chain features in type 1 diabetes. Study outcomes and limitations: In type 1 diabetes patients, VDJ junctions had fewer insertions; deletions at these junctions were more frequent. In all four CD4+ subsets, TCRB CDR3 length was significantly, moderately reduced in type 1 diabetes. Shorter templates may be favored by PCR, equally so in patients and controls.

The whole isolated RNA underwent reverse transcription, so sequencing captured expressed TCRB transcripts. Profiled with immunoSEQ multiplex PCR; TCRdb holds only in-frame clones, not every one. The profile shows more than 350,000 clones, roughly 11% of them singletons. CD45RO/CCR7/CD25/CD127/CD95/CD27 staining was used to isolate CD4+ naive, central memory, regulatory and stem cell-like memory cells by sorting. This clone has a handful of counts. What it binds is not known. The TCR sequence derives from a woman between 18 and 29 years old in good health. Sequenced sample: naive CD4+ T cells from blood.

The CDR3 here is CASSSTTNTGELFF. CDR3 bases: TGCGCCAGCAGCTCAACAACGAACACCGGGGAGCTGTTTTTT. V gene TRBV5-1 combines with J gene TRBJ2-2; no firm D call. CDR3 length: 14 amino acids. Germline V lookup: CDR1 SGHRS, CDR2 YFSETQ. V lost 3 bases, J lost 0 bases, and 6 bases lay in between.